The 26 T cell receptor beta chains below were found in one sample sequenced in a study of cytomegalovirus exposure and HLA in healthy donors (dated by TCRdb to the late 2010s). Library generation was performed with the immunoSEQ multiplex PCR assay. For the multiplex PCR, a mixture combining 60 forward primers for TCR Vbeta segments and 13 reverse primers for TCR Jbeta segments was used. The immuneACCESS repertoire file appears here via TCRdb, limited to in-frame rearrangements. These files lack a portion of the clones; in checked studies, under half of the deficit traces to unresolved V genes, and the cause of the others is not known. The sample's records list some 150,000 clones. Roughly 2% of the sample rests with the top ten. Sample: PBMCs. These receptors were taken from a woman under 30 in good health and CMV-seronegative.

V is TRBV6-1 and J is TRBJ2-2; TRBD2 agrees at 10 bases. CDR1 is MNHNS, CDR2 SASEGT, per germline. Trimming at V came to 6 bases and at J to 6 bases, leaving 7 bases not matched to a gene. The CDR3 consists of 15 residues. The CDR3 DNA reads TGTGCCAGCAGCCGCCGGCTAGCGGGAGCCGGGGAGCTGTTTTTT. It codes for CASSRRLAGAGELFF.

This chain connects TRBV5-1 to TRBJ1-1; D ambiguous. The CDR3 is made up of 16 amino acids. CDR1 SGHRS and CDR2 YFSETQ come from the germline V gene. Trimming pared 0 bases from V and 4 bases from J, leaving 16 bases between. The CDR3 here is CASSLGEAVGGTEAFF. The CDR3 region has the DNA TGCGCCAGCAGCTTGGGGGAGGCAGTAGGAGGCACTGAAGCTTTCTTT.

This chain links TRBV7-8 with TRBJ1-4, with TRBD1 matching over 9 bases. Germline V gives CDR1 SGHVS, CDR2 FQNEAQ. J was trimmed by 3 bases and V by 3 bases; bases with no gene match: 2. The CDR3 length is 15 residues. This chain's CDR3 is CASSLRTGANEKLFF. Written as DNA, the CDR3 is TGTGCCAGCAGCTTGAGGACAGGGGCTAATGAAAAACTGTTTTTT.

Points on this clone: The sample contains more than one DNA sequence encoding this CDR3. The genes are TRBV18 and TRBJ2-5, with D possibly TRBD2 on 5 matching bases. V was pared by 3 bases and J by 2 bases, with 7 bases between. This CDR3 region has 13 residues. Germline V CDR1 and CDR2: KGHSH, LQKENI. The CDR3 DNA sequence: TGTGCCAGCTCACCGGGGAGTCAAGAGACCCAGTACTTC. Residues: CASSPGSQETQYF.

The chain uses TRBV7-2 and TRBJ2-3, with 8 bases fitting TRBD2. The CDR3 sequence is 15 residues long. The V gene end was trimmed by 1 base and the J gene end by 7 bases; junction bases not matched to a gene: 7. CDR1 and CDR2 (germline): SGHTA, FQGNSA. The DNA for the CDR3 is TGTGCCAGCAGCTTAGAAGCGGGAGTTTCATATACGCAGTATTTT. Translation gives CASSLEAGVSYTQYF.

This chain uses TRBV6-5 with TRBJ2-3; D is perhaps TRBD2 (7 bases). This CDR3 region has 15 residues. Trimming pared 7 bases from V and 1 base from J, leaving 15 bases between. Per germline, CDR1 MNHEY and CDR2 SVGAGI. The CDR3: CASKAGATRTDTQYF. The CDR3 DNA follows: TGTGCCAGCAAGGCGGGGGCTACCCGCACAGATACGCAGTATTTT.

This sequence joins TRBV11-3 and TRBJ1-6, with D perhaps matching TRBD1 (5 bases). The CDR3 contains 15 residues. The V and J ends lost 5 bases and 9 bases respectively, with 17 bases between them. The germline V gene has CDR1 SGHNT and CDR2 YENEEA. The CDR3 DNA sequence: TGTGCCAGCAGCCCCCGGCAGGGTGTGGGTTCACCCCTCCACTTT. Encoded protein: CASSPRQGVGSPLHF. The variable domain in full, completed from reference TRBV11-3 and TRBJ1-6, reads EAGVVQSPRYKIIEKKQPVAFWCNPISGHNTLYWYLQNLGQGPELLIRYENEEAVDDSQLPKDRFSAERLKGVDSTLKIQPAELGDSAVYLCASSPRQGVGSPLHFGNGTRLTVT.

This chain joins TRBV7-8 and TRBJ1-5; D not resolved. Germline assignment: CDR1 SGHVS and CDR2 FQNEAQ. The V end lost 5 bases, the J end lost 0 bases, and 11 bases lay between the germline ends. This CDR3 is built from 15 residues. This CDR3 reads CASSIQGLSNQPQHF. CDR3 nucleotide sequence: TGTGCCAGCAGCATACAAGGACTTAGCAATCAGCCCCAGCATTTT.

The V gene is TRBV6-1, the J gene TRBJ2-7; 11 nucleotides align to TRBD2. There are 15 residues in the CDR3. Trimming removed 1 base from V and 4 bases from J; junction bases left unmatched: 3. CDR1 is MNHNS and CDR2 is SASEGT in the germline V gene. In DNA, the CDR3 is TGTGCCAGCAGTGAAGAAACTAGCGGGAGTTACGAGCAGTACTTC. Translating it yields CASSEETSGSYEQYF.

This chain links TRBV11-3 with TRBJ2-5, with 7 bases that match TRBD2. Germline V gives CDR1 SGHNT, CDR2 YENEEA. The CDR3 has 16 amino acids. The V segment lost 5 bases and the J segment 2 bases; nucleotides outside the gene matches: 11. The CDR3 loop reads CASSPGTTPPQETQYF. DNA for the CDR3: TGTGCCAGCAGCCCAGGGACTACGCCACCTCAAGAGACCCAGTACTTC. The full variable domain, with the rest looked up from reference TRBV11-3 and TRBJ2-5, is EAGVVQSPRYKIIEKKQPVAFWCNPISGHNTLYWYLQNLGQGPELLIRYENEEAVDDSQLPKDRFSAERLKGVDSTLKIQPAELGDSAVYLCASSPGTTPPQETQYFGPGTRLLVL.

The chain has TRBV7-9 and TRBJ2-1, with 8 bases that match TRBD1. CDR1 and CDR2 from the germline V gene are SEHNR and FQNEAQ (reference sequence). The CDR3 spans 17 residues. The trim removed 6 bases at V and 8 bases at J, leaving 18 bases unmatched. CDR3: CASRMGGLTGAFDEQFF. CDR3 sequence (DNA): TGTGCCAGCAGAATGGGGGGTCTGACAGGGGCGTTCGATGAGCAGTTCTTC.

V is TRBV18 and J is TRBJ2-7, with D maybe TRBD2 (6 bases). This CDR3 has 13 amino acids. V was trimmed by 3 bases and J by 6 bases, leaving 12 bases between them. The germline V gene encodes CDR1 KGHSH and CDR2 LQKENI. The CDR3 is CASSPGGVGEQYV. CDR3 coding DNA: TGTGCCAGCTCACCGGGAGGAGTGGGCGAGCAGTACGTC.

The CDR3 nucleotides are TGTGCCAGCAGCTTGTCGGTTACGAACACTGAAGCTTTCTTT. This codes for CASSLSVTNTEAFF. This chain links TRBV5-4 with TRBJ1-1; D not resolved. CDR1 is SGHNT, CDR2 YYREEE, per germline (reference sequence). With 1 base removed from V and 1 base from J, the gap between germline ends came to 8 bases. This CDR3 region has 14 residues.

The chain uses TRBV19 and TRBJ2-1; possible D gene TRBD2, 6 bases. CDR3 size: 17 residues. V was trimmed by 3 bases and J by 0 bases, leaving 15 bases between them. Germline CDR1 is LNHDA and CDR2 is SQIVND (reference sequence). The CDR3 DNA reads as TGTGCCAGTAGTATCGTCGGCGGGGCTAGCTCCTACAATGAGCAGTTCTTC. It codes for CASSIVGGASSYNEQFF.

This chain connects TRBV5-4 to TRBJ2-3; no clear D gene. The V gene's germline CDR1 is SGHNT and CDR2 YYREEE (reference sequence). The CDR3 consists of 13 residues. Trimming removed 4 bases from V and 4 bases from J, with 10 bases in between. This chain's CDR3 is CASSLLGSDTQYF. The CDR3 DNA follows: TGTGCCAGCAGCCTGCTAGGATCAGATACGCAGTATTTT.

The CDR3 DNA follows: TGTGCCAGCAGTGAGGCCCTCGCGGGAGGGCTAGAGACCCAGTACTTC. Its protein product is CASSEALAGGLETQYF. The rearrangement uses TRBV6-1 and TRBJ2-5, with 9 bases identical to TRBD2. The CDR3 has 16 residues. V lost 3 bases and J lost 4; bases outside the gene matches: 9. Germline V gives CDR1 MNHNS, CDR2 SASEGT.

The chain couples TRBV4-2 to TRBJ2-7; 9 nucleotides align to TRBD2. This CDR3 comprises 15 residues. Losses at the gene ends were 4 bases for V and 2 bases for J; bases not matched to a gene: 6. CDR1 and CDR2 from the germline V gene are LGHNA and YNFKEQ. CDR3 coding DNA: TGTGCCAGCAGCCCTACTAGCGGGTTTACCTACGAGCAGTACTTC. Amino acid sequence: CASSPTSGFTYEQYF.

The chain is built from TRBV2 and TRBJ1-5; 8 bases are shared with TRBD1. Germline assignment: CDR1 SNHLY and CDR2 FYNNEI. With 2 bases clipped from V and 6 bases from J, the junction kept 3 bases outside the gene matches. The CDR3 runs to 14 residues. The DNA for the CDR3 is TGTGCCAGCAGTGAACAGGGGGCGGGTCAGCCCCAGCATTTT. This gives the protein CASSEQGAGQPQHF. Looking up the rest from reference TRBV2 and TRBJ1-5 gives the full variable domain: EPEVTQTPSHQVTQMGQEVILRCVPISNHLYFYWYRQILGQKVEFLVSFYNNEISEKSEIFDDQFSVERPDGSNFTLKIRSTKLEDSAMYFCASSEQGAGQPQHFGDGTRLSIL.

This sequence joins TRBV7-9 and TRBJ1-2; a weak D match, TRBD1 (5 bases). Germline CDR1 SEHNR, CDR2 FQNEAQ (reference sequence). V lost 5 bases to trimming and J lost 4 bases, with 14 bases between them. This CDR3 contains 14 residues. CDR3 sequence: CASSPPSGIYGYTF. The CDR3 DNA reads TGTGCCAGCAGCCCTCCGTCAGGGATCTATGGCTACACCTTC.

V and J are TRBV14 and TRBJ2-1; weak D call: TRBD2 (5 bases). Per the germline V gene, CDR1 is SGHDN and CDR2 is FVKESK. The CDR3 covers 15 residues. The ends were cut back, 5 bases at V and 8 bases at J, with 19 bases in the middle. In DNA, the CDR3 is TGTGCCAGCAGCTCCCGACTATCTAGTTTTCATGAGCAGTTCTTC. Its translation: CASSSRLSSFHEQFF.

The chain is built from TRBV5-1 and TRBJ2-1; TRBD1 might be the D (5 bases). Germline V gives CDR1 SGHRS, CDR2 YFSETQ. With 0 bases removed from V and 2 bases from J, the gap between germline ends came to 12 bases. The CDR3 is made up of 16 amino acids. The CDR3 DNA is TGCGCCAGCAGCTTGGCGCCCCAGGGAACCTACAATGAGCAGTTCTTC. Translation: CASSLAPQGTYNEQFF.

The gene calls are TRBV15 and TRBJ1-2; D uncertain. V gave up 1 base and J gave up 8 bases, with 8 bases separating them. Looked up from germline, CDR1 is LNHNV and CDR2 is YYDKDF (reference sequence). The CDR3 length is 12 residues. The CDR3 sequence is CATSRAERGYTF. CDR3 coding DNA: TGTGCCACCAGCAGAGCCGAACGGGGCTACACCTTC.

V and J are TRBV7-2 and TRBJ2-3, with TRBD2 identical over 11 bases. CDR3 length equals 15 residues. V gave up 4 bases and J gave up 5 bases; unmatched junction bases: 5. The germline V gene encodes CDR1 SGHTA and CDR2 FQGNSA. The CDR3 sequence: CASSSVTSGEDTQYF. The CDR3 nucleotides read TGTGCCAGCAGCTCGGTGACTAGCGGGGAAGATACGCAGTATTTT. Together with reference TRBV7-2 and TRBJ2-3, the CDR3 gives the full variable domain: GAGVSQSPSNKVTEKGKDVELRCDPISGHTALYWYRQSLGQGLEFLIYFQGNSAPDKSGLPSDRFSAERTGGSVSTLTIQRTQQEDSAVYLCASSSVTSGEDTQYFGPGTRLTVL.

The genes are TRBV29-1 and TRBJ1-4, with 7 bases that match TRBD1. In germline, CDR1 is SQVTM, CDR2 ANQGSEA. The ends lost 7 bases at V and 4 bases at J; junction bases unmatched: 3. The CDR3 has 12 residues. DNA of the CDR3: TGCAGCGCGGGGGACAGTAATGAAAAACTGTTTTTT. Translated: CSAGDSNEKLFF. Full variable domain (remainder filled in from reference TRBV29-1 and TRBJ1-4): SAVISQKPSRDICQRGTSLTIQCQVDSQVTMMFWYRQQPGQSLTLIATANQGSEATYESGFVIDKFPISRPNLTFSTLTVSNMSPEDSSIYLCSAGDSNEKLFFGSGTQLSVL.

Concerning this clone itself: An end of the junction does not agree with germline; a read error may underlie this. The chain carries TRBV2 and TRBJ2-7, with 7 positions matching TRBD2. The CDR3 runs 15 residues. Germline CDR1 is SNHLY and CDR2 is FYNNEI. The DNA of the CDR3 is TGTGCCAGCAGCGCCACTGGCGGGAGCTCCCACGAGCAGTACTTC. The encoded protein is CASSATGGSSHEQYF.

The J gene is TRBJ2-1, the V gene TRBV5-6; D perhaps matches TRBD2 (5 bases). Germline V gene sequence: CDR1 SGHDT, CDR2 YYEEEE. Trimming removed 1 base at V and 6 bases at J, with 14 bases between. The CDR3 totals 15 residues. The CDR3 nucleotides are TGTGCCAGCAGCTTGAACCCCCTAGCCGGCAATGAGCAGTTCTTC. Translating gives CASSLNPLAGNEQFF.